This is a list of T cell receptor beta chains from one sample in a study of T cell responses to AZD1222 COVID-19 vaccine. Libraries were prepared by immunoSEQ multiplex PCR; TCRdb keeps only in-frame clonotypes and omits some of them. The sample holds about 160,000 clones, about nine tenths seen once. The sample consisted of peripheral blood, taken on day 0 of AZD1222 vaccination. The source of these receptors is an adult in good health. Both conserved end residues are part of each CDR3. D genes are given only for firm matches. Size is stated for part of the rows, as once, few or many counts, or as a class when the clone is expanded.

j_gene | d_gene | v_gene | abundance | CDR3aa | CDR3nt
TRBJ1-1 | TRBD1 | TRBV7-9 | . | CASSLALDRVIEWNTEAFF | TGTGCCAGCAGCTTAGCCTTGGACAGGGTTATAGAATGGAACACTGAAGCTTTCTTT
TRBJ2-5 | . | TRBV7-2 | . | CASSLAHPPRQETQYF | TGTGCCAGCAGCTTAGCTCACCCCCCCCGGCAAGAGACCCAGTACTTC
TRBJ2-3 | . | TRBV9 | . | CASSVFGISTDTQYF | TGTGCCAGCAGCGTCTTTGGGATAAGCACAGATACGCAGTATTTT
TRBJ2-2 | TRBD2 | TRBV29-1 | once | CSGFRGGTGELFF | TGCAGCGGATTCCGGGGGGGCACCGGGGAGCTGTTTTTT
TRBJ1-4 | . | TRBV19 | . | CASTSGLNEKLFF | TGTGCCAGTACCTCCGGGCTAAATGAAAAACTGTTTTTT
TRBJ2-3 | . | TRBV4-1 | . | CASSHPTGTLLGGTDTQYF | TGCGCCAGCAGCCATCCAACCGGGACACTTTTGGGGGGCACAGATACGCAGTATTTT
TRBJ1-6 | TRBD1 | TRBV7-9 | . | CASSLSGQGNNSPLHF | TGTGCCAGCAGCTTATCGGGACAGGGAAATAATTCACCCCTCCACTTT
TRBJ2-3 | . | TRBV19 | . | CASSIIPTDTQYF | TGTGCCAGTAGTATAATCCCCACAGATACGCAGTATTTT
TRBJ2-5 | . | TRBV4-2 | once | CASSQESRGQETQYF | TGTGCCAGCAGCCAAGAGTCAAGGGGCCAGGAGACCCAGTACTTC
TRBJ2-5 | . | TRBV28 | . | CAASGVLQETQYF | TGTGCCGCATCAGGGGTCCTCCAAGAGACCCAGTACTTC
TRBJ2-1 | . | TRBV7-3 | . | CASSPGQRAAEQFF | TGTGCCAGCAGCCCTGGGCAGAGGGCAGCTGAGCAGTTCTTC
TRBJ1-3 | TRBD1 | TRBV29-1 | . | CSVETGEKGNTIYF | TGCAGCGTTGAGACAGGGGAAAAGGGAAACACCATATATTTT
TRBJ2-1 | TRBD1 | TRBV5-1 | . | CASSGTGVTNEQFF | TGCGCCAGCAGCGGCACAGGGGTGACCAATGAGCAGTTCTTC
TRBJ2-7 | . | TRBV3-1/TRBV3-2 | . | CASSQGVYEQYF | TGTGCCAGCAGCCAAGGGGTTTACGAGCAGTACTTC
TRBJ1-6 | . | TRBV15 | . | CATSGVGVNSPLHF | TGTGCCACCAGCGGAGTAGGGGTAAATTCACCCCTCCACTTT
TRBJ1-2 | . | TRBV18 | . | CASSTRTAEANYGYTF | TGTGCCAGCTCAACGAGGACAGCCGAAGCTAACTATGGCTACACCTTC
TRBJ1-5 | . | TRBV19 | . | CASSIQLVSNQPQHF | TGTGCCAGTAGTATACAGCTGGTTTCCAATCAGCCCCAGCATTTT
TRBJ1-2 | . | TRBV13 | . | CASSPRTPAGGYTF | TGTGCCAGCAGCCCGAGGACCCCAGCGGGTGGCTACACCTTC
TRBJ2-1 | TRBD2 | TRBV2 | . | CASNLAGGLNEQFF | TGTGCCAGCAATCTAGCGGGGGGGCTTAATGAGCAGTTCTTC
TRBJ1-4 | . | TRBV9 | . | CASSPGQDREKLFF | TGTGCCAGCAGCCCTGGGCAGGATCGGGAAAAACTGTTTTTT
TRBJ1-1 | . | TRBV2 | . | CASRRDGEAFF | TGTGCCAGCAGAAGGGACGGAGAAGCTTTCTTT
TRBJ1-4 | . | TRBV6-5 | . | CASTLGVLMKRLFF | TGTGCCAGCACCCTAGGGGTGTTAATGAAAAGGCTGTTTTTT
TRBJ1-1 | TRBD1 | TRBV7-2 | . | CASSLHRTGNTEAFF | TGTGCCAGCAGCCTACACCGGACAGGCAACACTGAAGCTTTCTTT